Shown below are 23 T cell receptor beta chains from a single sample sequenced in a study of blood T cell repertoires in COVID-19. Clones were sequenced by immunoSEQ multiplex PCR, and TCRdb holds only the in-frame ones, with some missing. The data hold tens of thousands of clones, with about 90% observed a single time. The sequenced sample was peripheral blood. These receptors all stem from a man aged 50 to 60 with COVID-19, enrolled during active disease.

The rearrangement joins TRBV20-1 to TRBJ2-7; weak D call: TRBD1 (6 bases). The V gene lost 3 bases and the J gene lost 1 base, with 16 bases spanning the gap. The germline V gene has CDR1 DFQATT and CDR2 SNEGSKA (reference sequence). This CDR3 is 15 amino acids long. CDR3 residues: CSASAVQGFSYEQYF. The CDR3 DNA is TGCAGTGCTAGTGCGGTCCAGGGGTTTTCCTACGAGCAGTACTTC.

The chain couples TRBV13 to TRBJ2-3; D may be TRBD2 (6 bases). V was clipped by 5 bases and J by 4 bases, with 13 bases between them. This CDR3 is built from 14 residues. The germline V gene has CDR1 PRHDT and CDR2 FYEKMQ (reference sequence). The CDR3 protein is CASSLRGEPDTQYF. The CDR3 nucleotides read TGTGCCAGCAGCCTCCGCGGGGAACCAGATACGCAGTATTTT.

The chain employs TRBV5-1 and TRBJ2-2; D call uncertain. CDR1 and CDR2 (germline): SGHRS, YFSETQ. The CDR3 is 13 residues long. Trimming took 1 base from V and 7 from J, leaving 8 bases between them. The CDR3 protein is CASSLMSGGELFF. In DNA, the CDR3 is TGCGCCAGCAGCTTGATGTCCGGCGGGGAGCTGTTTTTT. Full variable domain (outside the CDR3, taken from reference TRBV5-1 and TRBJ2-2): KAGVTQTPRYLIKTRGQQVTLSCSPISGHRSVSWYQQTPGQGLQFLFEYFSETQRNKGNFPGRFSGRQFSNSRSEMNVSTLELGDSALYLCASSLMSGGELFFGEGSRLTVL.

V gene TRBV3-1 (or the pseudogene TRBV3-2) combines with J gene TRBJ1-1; the match to TRBD1 covers 7 bases. V shed 4 bases, J shed 6 bases, and the junction held 11 bases outside the gene matches. The CDR3 sequence is 15 residues long. The germline gives CDR1 LGHDT, CDR2 YNNKEL (reference sequence). The CDR3 DNA reads TGTGCCAGCAGCCCAAGACAGGGCGAGGAATCTGAAGCTTTCTTT. The encoded protein is CASSPRQGEESEAFF.

J is TRBJ2-7 and V is TRBV4-1; no clear D gene. The CDR3 length is 14 residues. V was shortened by 4 bases and J by 3 bases, with 13 bases between the two germline ends. CDR1 MGHRA and CDR2 YSYEKL come from the germline V gene. CDR3 nucleotide sequence: TGCGCCAGCAGCCTCAGACCGCCAGGCTACGAGCAGTACTTC. Protein product: CASSLRPPGYEQYF.

The chain combines TRBV30 with TRBJ1-3; D unresolved. Germline V CDR1 and CDR2: GTSNPN, SVGIG (reference sequence). This CDR3 comprises 14 residues. The V and J ends lost 4 bases and 5 bases respectively, with 15 bases between them. In DNA, the CDR3 is TGTGCCTGGAATCTAGGAGGAGCCAGAAACACCATATATTTT. Protein: CAWNLGGARNTIYF.

The chain has TRBV10-1 and TRBJ2-1, with TRBD1 matching 9 bases. The CDR3 is 13 residues long. Germline lookup yields CDR1 WNHNN and CDR2 SYGVQD (reference sequence). The junction had 4 bases not matched to a gene; V was cut back by 0 bases and J by 13 bases. CDR3 residues: CASSESGTGQQFF. The CDR3 nucleotides are TGCGCCAGCAGTGAGTCGGGGACAGGGCAACAGTTCTTC.

This chain uses TRBV3-1 (or the pseudogene TRBV3-2) with TRBJ1-2, with 7 positions matching TRBD1. There are 15 residues in the CDR3. After removal of 4 bases from V and 2 bases from J, the junction contained 7 bases not matched to a gene. Per germline, CDR1 LGHDT and CDR2 YNNKEL (reference sequence). The CDR3 protein is CASSLWDRQNYGYTF. CDR3 nucleotides: TGTGCCAGCAGCCTATGGGACAGACAAAACTATGGCTACACCTTC.

The gene calls are TRBV7-9 and TRBJ1-6, with 7 nucleotides matching TRBD1. The CDR3 contains 15 residues. V lost 6 bases, J lost 14 bases, and 16 bases stayed unmatched. Germline assignment: CDR1 SEHNR and CDR2 FQNEAQ (reference sequence). The DNA for the CDR3 is TGTGCCAGCAGTACCTTTGGGACAGCGAGGGATTCCCTCCACTTT. The encoded protein is CASSTFGTARDSLHF.

This chain links TRBV15 with TRBJ2-5, with 11 bases that match TRBD2. This CDR3 is built from 14 residues. Trimming took 5 bases from V and 4 from J; bases not matched to a gene: 3. Germline assignment: CDR1 LNHNV and CDR2 YYDKDF (reference sequence). This CDR3 is CATSGSGGAETQYF. The DNA for the CDR3 is TGTGCCACCAGCGGTAGCGGGGGGGCAGAGACCCAGTACTTC.

The rearrangement joins TRBV19 to TRBJ2-3; 9 bases are a match to TRBD2. The CDR3 spans 17 residues. Trimming took 9 bases from V and 2 from J; bases not matched to a gene: 15. Germline V gene lookup returns CDR1 LNHDA and CDR2 SQIVND (reference sequence). The CDR3 region is CASRNGDSGGPTDTQYF. The DNA for the CDR3 is TGTGCCAGCAGAAATGGGGATAGCGGGGGCCCCACAGATACGCAGTATTTT.

V and J are TRBV28 and TRBJ2-7; 9 bases agree with TRBD1. Germline V CDR1 and CDR2: MDHEN, SYDVKM. J gave up 1 base and V 0 bases, and 7 bases lay outside the gene matches. The CDR3 contains 17 residues. CDR3 residues: CASSLWGQGQGSYEQYF. The CDR3 DNA is TGTGCCAGCAGTTTATGGGGCCAAGGACAGGGGTCCTACGAGCAGTACTTC. The entire variable domain, with the rest obtained from reference TRBV28 and TRBJ2-7, is as follows: DVKVTQSSRYLVKRTGEKVFLECVQDMDHENMFWYRQDPGLGLRLIYFSYDVKMKEKGDIPEGYSVSREKKERFSLILESASTNQTSMYLCASSLWGQGQGSYEQYFGPGTRLTVT.

V usage is TRBV21-1 and J usage is TRBJ2-3; the tabulated D call, TRBD2, remains unverified against the DNA. TRBV21-1 constitutes a pseudogene. The CDR3 contains 16 residues. CDR3 nucleotides: TGTGCCAGCAGCACCAGGGAGCGGGGGAGCACAGATACGCAGTATTTT. Translating it yields CASSTRERGSTDTQYF.

This chain connects TRBV7-9 to TRBJ2-6, with D maybe TRBD1 (5 bases). This CDR3 spans 19 amino acids. V lost 1 base and J lost 2, with 18 bases in between. From germline, CDR1 is SEHNR and CDR2 FQNEAQ (reference sequence). The CDR3 nucleotides are TGTGCCAGCAGCTTAGGAGATGGCAGGGCCGGAGCTGGGGCCAACGTCCTGACTTTC. Its protein is CASSLGDGRAGAGANVLTF.

The genes are TRBV4-1 and TRBJ2-7, with D unclear. The length of the CDR3 is 15 residues. Germline CDR1 reads MGHRA; CDR2 reads YSYEKL. Trimming shortened V by 4 bases and J by 3 bases, and 16 bases separated the two germline ends. The CDR3 DNA follows: TGCGCCAGCAGCCGCCTAGATGGAGAAATCTACGAGCAGTACTTC. Amino acid sequence: CASSRLDGEIYEQYF.

CDR3 loop: CASSYRRGGLGNEQFF. In DNA form, the CDR3 reads TGTGCCAGCAGCTACCGACGGGGGGGCCTAGGGAATGAGCAGTTCTTC. The chain combines TRBV3-1 (or the pseudogene TRBV3-2) with TRBJ2-1; TRBD2 agrees at 8 bases. Germline V gene data show CDR1 as LGHDT and CDR2 as YNNKEL (reference sequence). This CDR3 is built from 16 residues. Trimming cost V 5 bases and J 7 bases; bases outside gene matches: 13.

J is TRBJ1-6 and V is TRBV11-1; 8 nucleotides align to TRBD1. The V segment lost 5 bases and the J segment 5 bases; nucleotides outside the gene matches: 2. Germline V CDR1 and CDR2: SGHAT, FQDESV (reference sequence). This CDR3 region has 14 residues. In DNA form, the CDR3 reads TGTGCCAGCAGCCGGACAGGGAATAATTCACCCCTCCACTTT. It translates to CASSRTGNNSPLHF. Complete variable domain (other parts from reference TRBV11-1 and TRBJ1-6): EAEVAQSPRYKITEKSQAVAFWCDPISGHATLYWYRQILGQGPELLVQFQDESVVDDSQLPKDRFSAERLKGVDSTLKIQPAELGDSAMYLCASSRTGNNSPLHFGNGTRLTVT.

The rearrangement joins TRBV11-2 to TRBJ2-5, with 8 bases that match TRBD1. The germline V gene encodes CDR1 SGHAT and CDR2 FQNNGV. Trimming at V came to 5 bases and at J to 6 bases, leaving 14 bases not matched to a gene. This CDR3 comprises 16 residues. The CDR3 DNA sequence: TGTGCCAGCAGCCCCCCTCGATCAGGGGGCAGGAAGACCCAGTACTTC. Translation: CASSPPRSGGRKTQYF. The whole variable domain, filled in from reference TRBV11-2 and TRBJ2-5, reads EAGVAQSPRYKIIEKRQSVAFWCNPISGHATLYWYQQILGQGPKLLIQFQNNGVVDDSQLPKDRFSAERLKGVDSTLKIQPAKLEDSAVYLCASSPPRSGGRKTQYFGPGTRLLVL.

The rearrangement uses TRBV30 and TRBJ1-6; D might be TRBD1 (5 bases). Looked up from germline, CDR1 is GTSNPN and CDR2 is SVGIG (reference sequence). V lost 4 bases to trimming and J lost 10 bases, with 17 bases between them. The CDR3 contains 14 residues. Written as DNA, the CDR3 is TGTGCCTGGAACCCCGGACAAGGCAGCTCACCCCTCCACTTT. Translating it yields CAWNPGQGSSPLHF. Full variable domain (rest looked up from reference TRBV30 and TRBJ1-6): SQTIHQWPATLVQPVGSPLSLECTVEGTSNPNLYWYRQAAGRGLQLLFYSVGIGQISSEVPQNLSASRPQDRQFILSSKKLLLSDSGFYLCAWNPGQGSSPLHFGNGTRLTVT.

This clone showed up just once. The chain joins TRBV3-1 (or the pseudogene TRBV3-2) to TRBJ2-7, with 7 bases aligning to TRBD1. The V and J ends lost 1 base and 5 bases, in that order; junction bases with no gene match: 5. The CDR3 consists of 14 residues. Germline values: CDR1 LGHDT, CDR2 YNNKEL (reference sequence). CDR3 loop: CASSQGQGSHEQYF. DNA for the CDR3: TGTGCCAGCAGCCAAGGACAGGGTAGCCACGAGCAGTACTTC.

The V and J genes are TRBV18 and TRBJ1-5; possibly TRBD1 for D (6 bases). With 3 bases removed from V and 3 bases from J, the gap between germline ends came to 9 bases. The CDR3 spans 14 residues. The germline CDR1 and CDR2 sequences are KGHSH and LQKENI. CDR3 sequence reads: CASSPGQYNQPQHF. The DNA of the CDR3 is TGTGCCAGCTCACCCGGACAGTACAATCAGCCCCAGCATTTT.

This chain connects TRBV6-6 to TRBJ1-1, with D uncertain. This CDR3 has 11 amino acids. Germline loops: CDR1 MNHNY, CDR2 SVGAGI (reference sequence). V shed 5 bases and J shed 8 bases, with 9 bases lying between them. Here the CDR3 DNA reads TGTGCCAGCAGTCCCCGGAGAGAAGCTTTCTTT. As protein: CASSPRREAFF.

The V gene is TRBV7-8, the J gene TRBJ2-3, with D maybe TRBD2 (7 bases). This CDR3 region has 15 residues. Trimming took off 1 base at V and 4 bases at J, with 12 bases between the two ends. Germline V gives CDR1 SGHVS, CDR2 FQNEAQ. DNA of the CDR3: TGTGCCAGCAGCTTAGTTGGGGGGGCCGCAGATACGCAGTATTTT. Protein sequence: CASSLVGGAADTQYF. The full variable domain, with the rest looked up from reference TRBV7-8 and TRBJ2-3, is GAGVSQSPRYKVAKRGQDVALRCDPISGHVSLFWYQQALGQGPEFLTYFQNEAQLDKSGLPSDRFFAERPEGSVSTLKIQRTQQEDSAVYLCASSLVGGAADTQYFGPGTRLTVL.